This T cell receptor (beta chain) was documented in a study of identifying expanded T cells in peripheral blood. Healthy donors had no documented immune events, such as infections, while sampled. Libraries were prepared by immunoSEQ multiplex PCR; TCRdb keeps only in-frame clonotypes and omits some of them. The profile shows just under 65,000 clones, approximately 87% of them singletons. The V and J ends lost 6 bases and 1 base respectively, with 13 bases between them. CDR1 is MNHEY, CDR2 SMNVEV, per germline (reference sequence). This CDR3 has 14 amino acids. Study-wide findings and caveats: Technical replicates showed about 1.2 changed clones; around two weeks roughly 16; four weeks 19. Roughly two-week clone count variance significantly increased as total template count grew.

About this clone: The target antigen is unknown.

The V call is TRBV27, the J call TRBJ2-7; D possibly corresponds to TRBD2 (5 bases). The clonotype was recovered from a person aged 18 to 75 in good health. The specimen was blood. The CDR3 spells CASSLGMGSYEQYF. The CDR3 DNA sequence: TGTGCCAGCAGCCTCGGGATGGGGTCCTACGAGCAGTACTTC.